Following are 19 T cell receptor beta chains from one sample sequenced in a study of blood T cell repertoires in COVID-19. Libraries were prepared by immunoSEQ multiplex PCR; TCRdb keeps only in-frame clonotypes and omits some of them. Found here are about 190,000 clones, approximately 79% of them singletons; the top ten hold less than 15%. Input material: peripheral blood. All receptors come from a man aged 50-60 years who had recovered from COVID-19.

The V and J genes are TRBV11-2 and TRBJ1-2; 9 nucleotides line up with TRBD1. The CDR3 is made up of 14 amino acids. V shed 10 bases, J shed 2 bases, and the junction held 8 bases outside the gene matches. CDR1 and CDR2 (germline): SGHAT, FQNNGV. The CDR3 is CATKSGTGNYGYTF. CDR3 bases: TGTGCCACCAAGTCTGGGACAGGGAACTATGGCTACACCTTC. The variable domain in full, with the rest retrieved from reference TRBV11-2 and TRBJ1-2, is EAGVAQSPRYKIIEKRQSVAFWCNPISGHATLYWYQQILGQGPKLLIQFQNNGVVDDSQLPKDRFSAERLKGVDSTLKIQPAKLEDSAVYLCATKSGTGNYGYTFGSGTRLTVV.

A single count supports this clone. The chain joins TRBV15 to TRBJ1-5; no clear D gene. The CDR3 totals 18 residues. Deletions cut 1 base from V and 3 bases from J, with 19 bases between. Germline V gene data show CDR1 as LNHNV and CDR2 as YYDKDF (reference sequence). The CDR3 DNA is TGTGCCACCAGCAGAGTATTGGGTACGTACGGGGACAATCAGCCCCAGCATTTT. As protein: CATSRVLGTYGDNQPQHF.

The V and J genes are TRBV6-5 and TRBJ2-1, with D perhaps matching TRBD2 (5 bases). The germline CDR1 and CDR2 sequences are MNHEY and SVGAGI. The CDR3 totals 14 residues. Trimming pared 2 bases from V and 6 bases from J, leaving 11 bases between. The CDR3 spells CASSYGPRVNEQFF. The CDR3 nucleotides read TGTGCCAGCAGTTACGGCCCGCGGGTCAATGAGCAGTTCTTC.

By share, this clone counts as medium-sized. The V and J genes are TRBV7-3 and TRBJ2-1; 10 positions agree with TRBD2. The CDR3 consists of 15 residues. V lost 5 bases and J lost 4; bases outside the gene matches: 5. The germline gives CDR1 SGHTA, CDR2 FQGTGA. CDR3 sequence: CASSVGLASYNEQFF. CDR3 DNA: TGTGCCAGCAGCGTGGGACTAGCGAGTTACAATGAGCAGTTCTTC. Combining the CDR3 with reference TRBV7-3 and TRBJ2-1 gives the whole variable domain GAGVSQTPSNKVTEKGKYVELRCDPISGHTALYWYRQSLGQGPEFLIYFQGTGAADDSGLPNDRFFAVRPEGSVSTLKIQRTERGDSAVYLCASSVGLASYNEQFFGPGTRLTVL.

This sequence joins TRBV5-1 and TRBJ1-1; the D gene is possibly TRBD1 (5 bases). The V gene's germline CDR1 is SGHRS and CDR2 YFSETQ. Deletions cut 2 bases from V and 4 bases from J, with 15 bases between. The CDR3 runs 15 residues. This CDR3 is CASSLYTGSSTEAFF. Here the CDR3 DNA reads TGCGCCAGCAGCTTATATACAGGTTCGAGCACTGAAGCTTTCTTT.

The chain has TRBV2 and TRBJ2-7; TRBD1 matches at 7 bases. Germline values: CDR1 SNHLY, CDR2 FYNNEI. This CDR3 region has 14 residues. Trimming removed 6 bases from V and 7 bases from J; junction bases left unmatched: 12. The CDR3 sequence is CASRTGYRSPEQYF. The CDR3 nucleotides are TGTGCCAGCAGGACAGGGTACCGAAGTCCGGAGCAGTACTTC.

The rearrangement links TRBV7-2 to TRBJ2-1, with D perhaps matching TRBD2 (7 bases). V dropped 1 base and J dropped 7 bases, with 11 bases sitting between them. Looked up from germline, CDR1 is SGHTA and CDR2 is FQGNSA. This CDR3 region has 14 residues. CDR3 nucleotide sequence: TGTGCCAGCAGCTTAGGGGGGAGGGGGAATGAGCAGTTCTTC. Its protein product is CASSLGGRGNEQFF. Using reference TRBV7-2 and TRBJ2-1 for the parts outside the CDR3, the full variable domain is GAGVSQSPSNKVTEKGKDVELRCDPISGHTALYWYRQSLGQGLEFLIYFQGNSAPDKSGLPSDRFSAERTGGSVSTLTIQRTQQEDSAVYLCASSLGGRGNEQFFGPGTRLTVL.

The chain couples TRBV5-1 to TRBJ2-3; D perhaps matches TRBD1 (6 bases). The CDR3 has 15 amino acids. V lost 0 bases and J 6 bases, leaving 14 bases between the germline ends. The germline CDR1 and CDR2 sequences are SGHRS and YFSETQ. The CDR3 DNA reads TGCGCCAGCAGCTTGGGGGACACGAGGTACGATACGCAGTATTTT. Encoded protein: CASSLGDTRYDTQYF.

The chain joins TRBV6-5 to TRBJ1-5, with D possibly TRBD1 on 6 matching bases. Trimming left V 7 bases short and J 5 bases short, with 15 bases between. The CDR3 totals 14 residues. The germline gives CDR1 MNHEY, CDR2 SVGAGI. The CDR3: CASTGQGWYQPQHF. The CDR3, as DNA: TGTGCCAGCACTGGGCAGGGGTGGTATCAGCCCCAGCATTTT.

The chain links TRBV3-1 (or the pseudogene TRBV3-2) to TRBJ2-5; TRBD2 is a possible D gene (6 bases). Germline CDR1 is LGHDT and CDR2 is YNNKEL (reference sequence). CDR3 length equals 15 residues. V lost 2 bases and J 1 base, leaving 11 bases between the germline ends. The CDR3: CASSQTGLPQETQYF. The CDR3 DNA follows: TGTGCCAGCAGCCAAACGGGACTTCCCCAAGAGACCCAGTACTTC.

The rearrangement joins TRBV2 to TRBJ1-6; D is ambiguous. The V end lost 2 bases, the J end lost 6 bases, and 8 bases lay between the germline ends. The germline V gene encodes CDR1 SNHLY and CDR2 FYNNEI. The CDR3 is made up of 14 amino acids. The CDR3 sequence is CASSEIGVNSPLHF. As DNA, the CDR3 is TGTGCCAGCAGTGAAATCGGAGTTAATTCACCCCTCCACTTT.

This clone was recorded once. The chain uses TRBV24-1 and TRBJ1-2; unclear D gene. V lost 1 base to trimming and J lost 6 bases, with 11 bases between them. The V gene's germline CDR1 is KGHDR and CDR2 SFDVKD. This CDR3 spans 14 amino acids. The CDR3 region has the DNA TGTGCCACCAGTGATTTTCGGGGTTCAAATGGCTACACCTTC. Its protein product is CATSDFRGSNGYTF.

V gene TRBV9 combines with J gene TRBJ1-4; 10 bases match TRBD1. CDR1 is SGDLS, CDR2 YYNGEE, per germline. V trimming: 2 bases; J trimming: 6 bases; junction bases outside the gene matches: 7. The CDR3 sequence is 16 residues long. The CDR3: CASSVLATGGYEKLFF. The CDR3, as DNA: TGTGCCAGCAGCGTCCTTGCGACAGGGGGCTATGAAAAACTGTTTTTT.

This clone showed up just a few times. The chain links TRBV20-1 to TRBJ2-3, with 9 nucleotides matching TRBD2. Germline V gene data show CDR1 as DFQATT and CDR2 as SNEGSKA (reference sequence). With V trimmed by 3 bases and J by 6 bases, 10 bases remained unmatched. The CDR3 is 15 amino acids. CDR3 bases: TGCAGTGCTAGTTTGGGCGGGAGGGCCTGGGATACGCAGTATTTT. It is translated as CSASLGGRAWDTQYF.

This clone was seen only a few times. J is TRBJ1-3 and V is TRBV19; TRBD1 is a possible D gene (5 bases). This CDR3 spans 12 amino acids. V was pared by 10 bases and J by 3 bases, with 10 bases between. The germline CDR1 and CDR2 sequences are LNHDA and SQIVND (reference sequence). The CDR3 region is CATQGVGNTIYF. CDR3 DNA: TGTGCCACGCAGGGTGTTGGAAACACCATATATTTT.

This clone has just a few counts. V usage is TRBV27 and J usage is TRBJ1-6; 7 positions agree with TRBD1. The CDR3 has 13 amino acids. CDR1 and CDR2 from the germline V gene are MNHEY and SMNVEV (reference sequence). Unmatched junction bases numbered 0, after V lost 1 base and J lost 9 bases. CDR3 sequence reads: CASSLYRGSPLHF. The CDR3 coding sequence is TGTGCCAGCAGTTTATACAGGGGTTCACCCCTCCACTTT.

This rearrangement joins TRBV6-4 to TRBJ1-2, with TRBD1 matching 7 bases. The CDR3 has 14 amino acids. With 6 bases clipped from V and 8 bases from J, the junction kept 12 bases outside the gene matches. Germline CDR1 reads MRHNA; CDR2 reads SNTAGT. The CDR3 coding sequence is TGTGCCAGCAGGATAATGACAGGGTCGGGCGGCTACACCTTC. Its translation is CASRIMTGSGGYTF.

The J gene is TRBJ2-3, the V gene TRBV10-3; D gene unclear. Germline lookup yields CDR1 ENHRY and CDR2 SYGVKD. With 6 bases removed from V and 2 bases from J, the gap between germline ends came to 9 bases. CDR3 length equals 13 residues. CDR3 loop: CAISATYTDTQYF. The CDR3 DNA follows: TGTGCCATCAGCGCTACCTACACAGATACGCAGTATTTT.

This clone was counted once. The genes are TRBV2 and TRBJ2-1; TRBD1 matches at 7 bases. Germline CDR1 is SNHLY and CDR2 is FYNNEI. The CDR3 runs 14 residues. The J segment lost 5 bases and the V segment lost 4 bases, leaving 5 bases of the junction unmatched. The CDR3 coding sequence is TGTGCCAGCAGTGTGGGACAGACCCACAATGAGCAGTTCTTC. Its protein product is CASSVGQTHNEQFF. Filled out from reference TRBV2 and TRBJ2-1, the complete variable domain reads EPEVTQTPSHQVTQMGQEVILRCVPISNHLYFYWYRQILGQKVEFLVSFYNNEISEKSEIFDDQFSVERPDGSNFTLKIRSTKLEDSAMYFCASSVGQTHNEQFFGPGTRLTVL.